The entry below describes one T cell receptor beta chain. This clonotype is regarded as large (0.1 to 1%). Its cognate antigen has yet to be identified. The input lacks base qualities; no much larger clone sits a single base away. Trimming takes 3 bases off V and 5 bases off J; junction bases not matched to a gene: 9. According to the germline V gene, CDR1 reads SGHAT and CDR2 reads FQNNGV. The CDR3 spans 16 residues, from the cysteine through the phenylalanine. Kept here is only the CDR3 DNA, which spans 48 bases and is read in frame from base 1. The library was prepared using PCR. Sequencing was performed on an Illumina MiSeq. TCRdb reanalyzed the raw reads on its own, using fastp at Q25 for trimming and MiXCR for clone calling, and kept in-frame beta chains. Identical CDR3 proteins give one entry, which carries the most common genes and DNA. For this sample there are a few hundred distinct CDR3 sequences; about 30% appear just once. The ten largest account for around 24% of the sample.

This record comes from a study of clonality assessment in lymphoblastic leukemia (dated by TCRdb to between 2017 and 2018). The V and J segments used are TRBV11-2 and TRBJ2-3; TRBD2 fits 9 bases in the junction. The clonotype comes from a human donor with acute lymphoblastic leukemia. Here the CDR3 is given as CASSFRGGRAIDTQYF. The nucleotide sequence reads as follows: TGTGCCAGCAGCTTTCGTGGCGGGAGGGCCATAGATACGCAGTATTTT. Extended through the reference TRBV11-2 and TRBJ2-3 proteins, this CDR3 yields the full variable domain: EAGVAQSPRYKIIEKRQSVAFWCNPISGHATLYWYQQILGQGPKLLIQFQNNGVVDDSQLPKDRFSAERLKGVDSTLKIQPAKLEDSAVYLCASSFRGGRAIDTQYFGPGTRLTVL.